Below are 26 T cell receptor beta chains sequenced from a single sample in a study of control samples from healthy donors and cancer patients. The table came from immunoSEQ multiplex PCR; TCRdb's copy has only in-frame clones and leaves some out. Among 250,000 to 300,000 clones listed, approximately 80% were seen once. Sequencing input: PBMCs. The receptors derive from an older woman with lung cancer.

This chain connects TRBV2 to TRBJ2-1; D unclear. The V and J ends lost 6 bases and 4 bases respectively, with 4 bases between them. This CDR3 is built from 11 residues. From germline, CDR1 is SNHLY and CDR2 FYNNEI. CDR3 nucleotide sequence: TGTGCCAGCAGGGAATACAATGAGCAGTTCTTC. Amino acids: CASREYNEQFF.

The chain links TRBV18 to TRBJ2-2, with TRBD1 matching over 8 bases. The CDR3 runs to 16 residues. In germline, CDR1 is KGHSH, CDR2 LQKENI. V lost 5 bases, J lost 6 bases, and 11 bases stayed unmatched. In DNA, the CDR3 is TGTGCCAGCTCATCACAAAACGACAGGGGAGCCGGGGAGCTGTTTTTT. This translates into CASSSQNDRGAGELFF.

The chain links TRBV11-3 to TRBJ1-2; D unresolved. Deletions cut 4 bases from V and 6 bases from J, with 15 bases between. This CDR3 has 14 residues. The germline gives CDR1 SGHNT, CDR2 YENEEA. Written as DNA, the CDR3 is TGTGCCAGCAGCTCGACGGAACCTAAGAATGGCTACACCTTC. Its translation is CASSSTEPKNGYTF.

Only a few counts were recorded for this clone. The chain joins TRBV6-2 or TRBV6-3 to TRBJ2-6; no clear D. Per germline, CDR1 MNHEY and CDR2 SVGEGT. V lost 0 bases, J lost 3 bases, and 6 bases lay in between. The CDR3 totals 15 residues. CDR3 residues: CASSYSGNGANVLTF. CDR3 coding DNA: TGTGCCAGCAGTTACTCAGGGAATGGGGCCAACGTCCTGACTTTC.

The chain employs TRBV15 and TRBJ1-1; the D gene is possibly TRBD1 (5 bases). Germline assignment: CDR1 LNHNV and CDR2 YYDKDF (reference sequence). CDR3 length equals 15 residues. The V end lost 0 bases, the J end lost 6 bases, and 14 bases lay between the germline ends. The CDR3 loop is CATSREQEKWAEAFF. In DNA form, the CDR3 reads TGTGCCACCAGCAGAGAACAGGAGAAGTGGGCTGAAGCTTTCTTT.

The rearrangement links TRBV7-9 to TRBJ1-5; tentative D call: TRBD1 (5 bases). Per germline, CDR1 SEHNR and CDR2 FQNEAQ (reference sequence). The CDR3 sequence is 14 residues long. The V and J ends lost 5 bases and 3 bases respectively, with 11 bases between them. The CDR3 reads CASSRDGYNQPQHF. The CDR3 DNA reads as TGTGCCAGCAGCCGGGACGGCTACAATCAGCCCCAGCATTTT.

The chain recombines TRBV10-2 with TRBJ2-3, with 10 nucleotides matching TRBD2. J lost 0 bases, V lost 3 bases, and 12 bases had no gene match. The CDR3 runs 19 residues. From germline, CDR1 is WSHSY and CDR2 SAAADI. The CDR3: CASSDPGLAGASSTDTQYF. The CDR3 DNA sequence: TGCGCCAGCAGTGATCCTGGCCTAGCGGGGGCCTCTAGCACAGATACGCAGTATTTT.

The rearrangement joins TRBV4-1 to TRBJ1-5; TRBD1 might be the D (6 bases). The V end was cut by 4 bases, the J end by 4 bases, with 14 bases between. The germline CDR1 and CDR2 sequences are MGHRA and YSYEKL. The CDR3 has 15 residues. For the CDR3, the DNA is TGCGCCAGCAGCCGGCCTGGAAGGGGGAATCAGCCCCAGCATTTT. Its translation is CASSRPGRGNQPQHF.

This clone was detected only a few times. CDR3 in amino acids: CASSRSDLETQYF. The CDR3, as DNA: TGTGCCAGCAGTAGAAGTGATCTGGAGACCCAGTACTTC. This chain links TRBV7-3 with TRBJ2-5; D gene unclear. CDR3 length: 13 amino acids. Germline V gene sequence: CDR1 SGHTA, CDR2 FQGTGA. V gave up 6 bases and J gave up 5 bases, with 13 bases separating them.

The chain carries TRBV6-4 and TRBJ1-1, with 7 positions matching TRBD1. V lost 7 bases and J lost 3; bases outside the gene matches: 11. Germline-derived CDR1 and CDR2 are MRHNA and SNTAGT. The CDR3 sequence is 15 residues long. The DNA for the CDR3 is TGTGCCAGCAACCCAAGGGAGGGGGCCCACACTGAAGCTTTCTTT. Translated, it gives CASNPREGAHTEAFF.

J is TRBJ2-7 and V is TRBV27; no clear D gene. CDR1 is MNHEY and CDR2 is SMNVEV in the germline V gene (reference sequence). Between the trimmed V and J ends, which lost 2 bases and 2 bases, there was a span of 10 bases. The CDR3 is made up of 14 amino acids. The CDR3 coding sequence is TGTGCCAGCAGTTTAGCCCGCGATACCTACGAGCAGTACTTC. The encoded protein is CASSLARDTYEQYF.

The count of this clone is one. The gene calls are TRBV13 and TRBJ2-7, with TRBD1 matching 7 bases. The CDR3 has 14 residues. Germline V lookup: CDR1 PRHDT, CDR2 FYEKMQ (reference sequence). With V trimmed by 2 bases and J by 5 bases, 6 bases remained unmatched. The CDR3 bases are TGTGCCAGCAGCTTAAACAGGGGTTTGGACGAGCAGTACTTC. This gives the protein CASSLNRGLDEQYF.

The chain joins TRBV10-1 to TRBJ2-5; D is undetermined. Per the germline V gene, CDR1 is WNHNN and CDR2 is SYGVQD (reference sequence). Trimming took off 0 bases at V and 1 base at J, with 9 bases between the two ends. This CDR3 has 15 residues. The CDR3 bases are TGCGCCAGCAGTGAGTCTATAGGCCCCCAAGAGACCCAGTACTTC. This gives the protein CASSESIGPQETQYF.

This chain connects TRBV6-5 to TRBJ2-1, with TRBD2 matching over 7 bases. The CDR3 has 15 amino acids. Germline V gene lookup returns CDR1 MNHEY and CDR2 SVGAGI. Losses at the gene ends were 2 bases for V and 7 bases for J; bases not matched to a gene: 8. The DNA for the CDR3 is TGTGCCAGCAGTTACCCGGCGGGGGTAGGTAATGAGCAGTTCTTC. Amino acid sequence: CASSYPAGVGNEQFF.

The rearrangement links TRBV27 to TRBJ1-6, with D tentatively TRBD1 (6 bases). The CDR3 totals 16 residues. Trimming pared 5 bases from V and 5 bases from J, leaving 16 bases between. Per germline, CDR1 MNHEY and CDR2 SMNVEV (reference sequence). CDR3 amino acids: CASSKRGQLDNSPLHF. The CDR3 DNA follows: TGTGCCAGCAGTAAGCGTGGACAGCTTGATAATTCACCCCTCCACTTT.

V is TRBV6-5 and J is TRBJ1-2; a possible D gene is TRBD1 (5 bases). Germline CDR1 MNHEY, CDR2 SVGAGI. The V end lost 6 bases, the J end lost 3 bases, and 17 bases lay between the germline ends. The length of the CDR3 is 15 residues. The CDR3 loop is CASSPGPGPYYGYTF. In nucleotides, the CDR3 is TGTGCCAGCAGCCCGGGACCGGGACCATACTATGGCTACACCTTC.

The V gene is TRBV11-3, the J gene TRBJ1-2, with 7 nucleotides matching TRBD1. Looked up from germline, CDR1 is SGHNT and CDR2 is YENEEA. This CDR3 is built from 19 residues. J gave up 0 bases and V 2 bases, and 15 bases lay outside the gene matches. DNA of the CDR3: TGTGCCAGCAGCTTATTGTGGGTGAGGGGGCCCAATTCTAACTATGGCTACACCTTC. Protein product: CASSLLWVRGPNSNYGYTF.

The J gene is TRBJ1-2, the V gene TRBV5-1; maybe TRBD1 (6 bases). The CDR3 is 15 residues long. V gave up 0 bases and J gave up 8 bases, with 17 bases separating them. Germline V gene sequence: CDR1 SGHRS, CDR2 YFSETQ. DNA of the CDR3: TGCGCCAGCAGCTTGGAAGGACCTACAGGGATCGGCTACACCTTC. Translation gives CASSLEGPTGIGYTF.

This clone was seen more than once but under ten times. J is TRBJ1-4 and V is TRBV7-9, with D unresolved. The CDR3 sequence is 16 residues long. Trimming left V 0 bases short and J 0 bases short, with 8 bases between. Germline loops: CDR1 SEHNR, CDR2 FQNEAQ (reference sequence). The CDR3 reads CASSLAILPTNEKLFF. In DNA, the CDR3 is TGTGCCAGCAGCTTAGCGATCCTGCCAACTAATGAAAAACTGTTTTTT.

This clone came up a few times. The CDR3 DNA reads as TGTGCCAGCAGCGCCTCATCTCGGGACGTCTATGGCTACACCTTC. As protein: CASSASSRDVYGYTF. This rearrangement joins TRBV7-9 to TRBJ1-2, with D perhaps matching TRBD1 (5 bases). Trimming removed 5 bases from V and 4 bases from J, with 17 bases in between. The CDR3 totals 15 residues. The germline V gene has CDR1 SEHNR and CDR2 FQNEAQ (reference sequence).

This clone was detected many times. The chain joins TRBV20-1 to TRBJ1-5, with a possible D match to TRBD1 (5 bases). This CDR3 is 19 amino acids long. The germline CDR1 and CDR2 sequences are DFQATT and SNEGSKA (reference sequence). The germline V and J ends were trimmed by 3 bases and 0 bases, with 24 bases remaining between them. The DNA for the CDR3 is TGCAGTGCTAGTGGTCGGGGGGGAAGAGTCCCGGATAGCAATCAGCCCCAGCATTTT. The encoded protein is CSASGRGGRVPDSNQPQHF.

V and J are TRBV7-9 and TRBJ1-1, with D possibly TRBD1 on 6 matching bases. The CDR3 loop spans 14 amino acids. Trimming stripped 6 bases from V and 0 bases from J, with 11 bases between. The germline V gene encodes CDR1 SEHNR and CDR2 FQNEAQ (reference sequence). CDR3 sequence: CASRLGGLNTEAFF. The CDR3 nucleotides read TGTGCCAGCAGGCTGGGGGGCTTGAACACTGAAGCTTTCTTT.

This chain joins TRBV6-5 and TRBJ1-2; a weak D match, TRBD1 (5 bases). Per germline, CDR1 MNHEY and CDR2 SVGAGI. V dropped 6 bases and J dropped 5 bases, with 10 bases sitting between them. The CDR3 totals 12 residues. CDR3 loop: CASSREQYGYTF. CDR3 DNA: TGTGCCAGCAGCAGGGAACAATATGGCTACACCTTC.

This clone was found a few times. J is TRBJ1-5 and V is TRBV7-8, with D unclear. CDR3 length: 14 amino acids. V was trimmed by 5 bases and J by 2 bases, leaving 10 bases between them. Germline V CDR1 and CDR2: SGHVS, FQNEAQ. The CDR3 sequence: CASSPLARNQPQHF. The CDR3 DNA reads TGTGCCAGCAGCCCCCTCGCGCGCAATCAGCCCCAGCATTTT.

As regards this clone: Other DNA sequences in the same sample also yield this CDR3. The gene calls are TRBV29-1 and TRBJ1-1, with D possibly TRBD1 on 5 matching bases. V dropped 7 bases and J dropped 4 bases, with 7 bases sitting between them. The CDR3 spans 10 residues. Per the germline V gene, CDR1 is SQVTM and CDR2 is ANQGSEA. The CDR3 is CSGGGTEAFF. DNA for the CDR3: TGCAGCGGGGGGGGCACTGAAGCTTTCTTT.

This chain uses TRBV7-5 with TRBJ2-1; the table gives TRBD1 as D, unverified against the DNA. TRBV7-5 counts as a pseudogene. The CDR3 consists of 17 residues. CDR3 region: CVRTVQGTSSPRNEQFF. In nucleotides, the CDR3 is TGTGTCAGAACCGTTCAGGGTACATCCTCCCCTCGCAATGAGCAGTTCTTC.